The entry below describes one T cell receptor beta chain. What it binds is not known. This CDR3 spans 17 amino acids. Looked up from germline, CDR1 is SGHAT and CDR2 is FQNNGV. V lost 3 bases and J 5 bases, leaving 23 bases between the germline ends. No patient had received any treatment before thyroid surgery. As originally analysed: Using the CDR3 differences seen across clinicopathological groups, the authors built a distant-metastasis classifier for papillary thyroid cancer, which was meant to discriminate distant-metastatic patients. Using MiXCR, TCRdb reanalyzed the PCR reads. For this entry, the V and J calls and clone size follow TCRdb and not the study's own pipeline. The repertoire holds tens of thousands of clones, about 13% seen once, with about 11% in the top ten. The data were obtained in a study of metastatic and nonmetastatic thyroid tumors. About the research overall: Repertoires from blood and tumor or nodule tissue of malignant and benign thyroid patients were compared. Regarding the study as a whole: The study reportedly found significantly higher TCR beta diversity in malignant thyroid tumors than benign nodules, in blood and tumor.

The sequence was collected from a female donor with papillary thyroid cancer or a benign thyroid nodule (not recorded which). Some clones in this sample may be carry-over from other donors' samples. The source material was blood. This chain uses TRBV11-2 with TRBJ2-7; tentative D call: TRBD2 (5 bases). The CDR3 nucleotides are TGTGCCAGCAGCTTGGAGGTATGGAACTCCCTTAGGGACGAGCAGTACTTC. Translating it yields CASSLEVWNSLRDEQYF.